This is a list of T cell receptor beta chains from one sample in a study of CD8 T cells in Susac syndrome. TCRdb re-derived calls from the immunoSEQ multiplex PCR reads in MiXCR, one entry per CDR3 protein. The sample records 75,000 or so distinct CDR3 sequences, over 85% being singletons. Sequencing was performed on CD8+ T cells from PBMCs. The receptors here all came from a human donor with Susac syndrome. The CDR3 runs from the conserved cysteine through the conserved F or W. A D gene is named only where the DNA matches it firmly. A clone size is listed for some rows: how often the clone was seen (once, few, many), or a class if it is expanded.

V	J	size	D	CDR3	DNA
TRBV5-4	TRBJ2-7	once	-	CASSLAGPTSSYEQYF	TGTGCCAGCAGCTTGGCCGGACCGACGAGCTCCTACGAGCAGTACTTC
TRBV9	TRBJ2-1	-	TRBD2	CASSSKGTSDYNEQFF	TGTGCCAGCAGCTCAAAAGGGACTAGCGACTACAATGAGCAGTTCTTC
TRBV20-1	TRBJ2-3	-	-	CSAPGLNTDTQYF	TGCAGTGCTCCCGGACTGAACACAGATACGCAGTATTTT
TRBV7-9	TRBJ1-5	-	-	CASRGSAGKSNQPQHF	TGTGCCAGCAGAGGGAGTGCGGGGAAAAGCAATCAGCCCCAGCATTTT
TRBV5-4	TRBJ1-2	-	TRBD1	CASSGPGGGDGYTF	TGTGCCAGCAGCGGACCAGGGGGCGGTGATGGCTACACCTTC
TRBV28	TRBJ2-7	-	TRBD2	CASSFPGLAGGTWEQYF	TGTGCCAGCAGTTTCCCCGGTCTAGCGGGAGGGACCTGGGAGCAGTACTTC
TRBV27	TRBJ2-7	-	-	CASSPRLGVGEQYF	TGTGCCAGCAGTCCAAGACTCGGGGTAGGGGAGCAGTACTTC
TRBV13	TRBJ2-2	-	-	CASSLGLLNTGELFF	TGTGCCAGCAGCTTAGGCCTACTTAACACCGGGGAGCTGTTTTTT
TRBV7-9	TRBJ1-5	-	TRBD1	CASSLEQGNQPQHF	TGTGCCAGCAGCTTGGAACAGGGGAACCAGCCCCAGCATTTT
TRBV5-6	TRBJ1-1	once	-	CASSLRRNTEAFF	TGTGCCAGCAGCCTCCGAAGGAACACTGAAGCTTTCTTT
TRBV3-1	TRBJ2-7	-	TRBD1	CASSTTGDSTYEQYF	TGTGCCAGCAGCACTACCGGGGACAGCACCTACGAGCAGTACTTC
TRBV27	TRBJ2-7	-	TRBD1	CASTSGTGAYEQYF	TGTGCCAGCACTTCCGGGACAGGGGCCTACGAGCAGTACTTC
TRBV4-3	TRBJ2-1	-	-	CASSQDSGGALIYNEQFF	TGCGCCAGCAGCCAAGATTCAGGGGGGGCGTTGATTTACAATGAGCAGTTCTTC
TRBV12-3/TRBV12-4	TRBJ1-5	-	-	CASSFKAQPQHF	TGTGCCAGCAGTTTTAAAGCTCAGCCCCAGCATTTT
TRBV4-3	TRBJ2-3	-	TRBD2	CASSPSVAGGADTQYF	TGCGCCAGCAGCCCCTCAGTAGCGGGAGGGGCAGATACGCAGTATTTT
TRBV3-1	TRBJ2-7	few	TRBD2	CASSPGTSGFYEQYF	TGTGCCAGCAGCCCTGGGACTAGCGGGTTCTACGAGCAGTACTTC